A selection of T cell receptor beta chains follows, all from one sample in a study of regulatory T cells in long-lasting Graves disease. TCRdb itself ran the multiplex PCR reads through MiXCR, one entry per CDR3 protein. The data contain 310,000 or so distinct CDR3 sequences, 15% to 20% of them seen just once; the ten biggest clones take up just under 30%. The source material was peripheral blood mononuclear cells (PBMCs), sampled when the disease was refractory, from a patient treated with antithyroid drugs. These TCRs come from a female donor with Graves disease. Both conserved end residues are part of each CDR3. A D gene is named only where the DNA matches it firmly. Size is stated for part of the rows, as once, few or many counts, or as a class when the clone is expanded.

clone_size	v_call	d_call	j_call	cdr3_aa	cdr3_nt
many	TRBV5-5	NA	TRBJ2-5	CASSLTSLQETQYF	TGTGCCAGCAGCTTAACCTCCCTACAAGAGACCCAGTACTTC
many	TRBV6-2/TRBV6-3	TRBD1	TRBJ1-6	CASSYSTGSYNSPLHF	TGTGCCAGCAGTTACTCGACAGGGAGCTATAATTCACCCCTCCACTTT
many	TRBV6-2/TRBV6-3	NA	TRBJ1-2	CASSYSEPVLDYGYTF	TGTGCCAGCAGTTACTCAGAACCTGTATTGGACTATGGCTACACCTTC
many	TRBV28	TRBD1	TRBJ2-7	CASRAAKGQAQSSYEQYF	TGTGCCAGCAGAGCCGCCAAGGGACAGGCTCAAAGCTCCTACGAGCAGTACTTC
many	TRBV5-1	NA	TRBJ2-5	CASSAGQPGKETQYF	TGCGCCAGCAGCGCGGGACAGCCAGGAAAAGAGACCCAGTACTTC
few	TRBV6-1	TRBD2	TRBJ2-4	CATRPRAGGLVAKNIQYF	TGTGCCACCCGCCCGCGAGCGGGGGGCTTAGTAGCCAAAAACATTCAGTACTTC
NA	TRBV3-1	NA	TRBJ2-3	CASSQWTAGTDTQYF	TGTGCCAGCAGCCAATGGACGGCAGGGACAGATACGCAGTATTTT
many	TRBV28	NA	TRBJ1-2	CAILSDGSYGYTF	TGTGCCATTCTGTCCGACGGTAGCTATGGCTACACCTTC
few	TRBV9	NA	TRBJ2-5	CASSAPSGPRVETQYF	TGTGCCAGCAGCGCACCCAGCGGTCCAAGGGTGGAGACCCAGTACTTC
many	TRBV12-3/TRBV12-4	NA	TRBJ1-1	CASSPGEVGAFF	TGTGCCAGCAGCCCGGGCGAAGTGGGAGCTTTCTTT
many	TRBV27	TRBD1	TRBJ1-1	CASSPLDRVRTEAFF	TGTGCCAGCAGTCCCTTGGACAGGGTTCGGACTGAAGCTTTCTTT
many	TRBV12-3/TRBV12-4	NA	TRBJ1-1	CASRQQGRRIAEAFF	TGTGCCAGCAGACAACAGGGTCGAAGAATAGCTGAAGCTTTCTTT
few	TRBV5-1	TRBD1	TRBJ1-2	CASGQGYYGYTF	TGCGCCAGCGGACAGGGGTACTATGGCTACACCTTC
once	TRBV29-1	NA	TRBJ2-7	CSVEDQLGEQYF	TGCAGCGTTGAAGATCAGCTGGGCGAGCAGTACTTC
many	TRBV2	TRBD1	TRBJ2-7	CASNRDRESVSSYEQYF	TGTGCCAGCAACCGGGACAGGGAGAGTGTTAGCTCCTACGAGCAGTACTTC
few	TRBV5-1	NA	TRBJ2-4	CASSVAEGTTNYF	NA
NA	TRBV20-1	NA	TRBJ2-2	CSAMGANTGELFF	TGCAGTGCTATGGGAGCCAACACCGGGGAGCTGTTTTTT
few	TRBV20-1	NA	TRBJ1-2	CSAREVHALYGYTF	TGCAGTGCTAGAGAAGTCCATGCACTATATGGCTACACCTTC
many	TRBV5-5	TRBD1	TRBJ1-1	CASSLGVGTGGTEAFF	TGTGCCAGCAGCTTGGGAGTCGGGACAGGGGGCACTGAAGCTTTCTTT
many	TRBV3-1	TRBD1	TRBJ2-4	CASSTRTGSGNIQYF	TGTGCCAGCAGCACGCGGACAGGCTCGGGAAACATTCAGTACTTC
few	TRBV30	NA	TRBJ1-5	CAWSLGPGNQPQHF	TGTGCCTGGAGCCTCGGGCCTGGCAATCAGCCCCAGCATTTT
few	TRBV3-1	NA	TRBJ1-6	CASSQGAGRSPLHF	TGTGCCAGCAGCCAAGGTGCGGGCCGTTCACCCCTCCACTTT
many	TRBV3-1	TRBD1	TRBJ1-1	CASSPRDSGNTEAFF	TGTGCCAGCAGCCCTCGGGACAGTGGAAACACTGAAGCTTTCTTT
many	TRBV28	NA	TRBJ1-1	CASSRAQGVTEAFF	TGTGCCAGCAGTCGAGCTCAGGGTGTCACTGAAGCTTTCTTT
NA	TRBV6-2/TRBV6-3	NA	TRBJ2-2	CARGAIGELFF	TGTGCCAGAGGGGCAATCGGGGAGCTGTTTTTT
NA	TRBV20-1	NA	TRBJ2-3	CSARDPRRSTDTQYF	TGCAGTGCTAGAGATCCCCGCCGAAGCACAGATACGCAGTATTTT
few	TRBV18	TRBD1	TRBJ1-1	CASSGTGGFSEAFF	TGTGCCAGCTCAGGGACAGGGGGCTTTTCTGAAGCTTTCTTT
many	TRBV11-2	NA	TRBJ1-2	CASSMGGRDNYGYTF	TGTGCCAGCAGCATGGGGGGCAGGGACAACTATGGCTACACCTTC
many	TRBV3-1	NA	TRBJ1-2	CASSYGQTFYGYTF	TGTGCCAGCAGTTACGGACAGACTTTCTATGGCTACACCTTC
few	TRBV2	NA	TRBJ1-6	CASSSVILHF	TGTGCCAGCAGCAGTGTCATTCTCCACTTT
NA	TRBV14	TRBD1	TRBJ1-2	CASSLYRGREYGYTF	TGTGCCAGCAGCCTGTACAGGGGGCGCGAATATGGCTACACCTTC
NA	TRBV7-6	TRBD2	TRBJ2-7	CASSLAIRTSAYEQYF	TGTGCCAGCAGCTTAGCTATAAGGACTAGCGCTTACGAGCAGTACTTC
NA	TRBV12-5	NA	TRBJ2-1	CASGLDRYNEQFF	TGTGCTAGTGGCCTAGACAGGTACAATGAGCAGTTCTTC
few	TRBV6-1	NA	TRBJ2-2	CASTDGSGELFF	TGTGCCAGCACCGATGGGTCCGGGGAGCTGTTTTTT
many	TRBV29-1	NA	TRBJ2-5	CSVEKYQETQYF	TGCAGCGTTGAAAAGTACCAAGAGACCCAGTACTTC
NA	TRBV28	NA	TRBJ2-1	CASSQIDSYNEQFF	TGTGCCAGCAGCCAAATCGACAGTTACAATGAGCAGTTCTTC
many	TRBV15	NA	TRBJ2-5	CATSNHRTVGETQYF	TGTGCCACCAGCAACCACCGGACAGTTGGAGAGACCCAGTACTTC
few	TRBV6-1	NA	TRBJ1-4	CASSPSWDRRNEKLFF	TGTGCCAGCAGTCCCTCCTGGGACCGACGTAATGAAAAACTGTTTTTT
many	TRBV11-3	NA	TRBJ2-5	CASSLGYGLETQYF	TGTGCCAGCAGCTTAGGATATGGGTTGGAGACCCAGTACTTC
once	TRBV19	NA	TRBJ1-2	CASSTIPGTQDFNYGYTF	TGTGCCAGTAGTACAATTCCCGGGACCCAAGACTTTAACTATGGCTACACCTTC
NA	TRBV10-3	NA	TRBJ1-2	CAISEQLVPVNYGYTF	TGTGCCATCAGCGAGCAGCTTGTACCAGTGAACTATGGCTACACCTTC
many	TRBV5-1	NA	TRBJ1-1	CASSLAPGDRTEAFF	TGCGCCAGCAGCTTGGCTCCCGGGGATCGCACTGAAGCTTTCTTT
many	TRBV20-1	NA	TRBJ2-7	CSAEATGRYEQYF	TGCAGTGCGGAAGCAACAGGGCGATACGAGCAGTACTTC
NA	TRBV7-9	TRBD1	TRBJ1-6	CASRPARQGSSPLHF	TGTGCCAGCAGGCCAGCACGACAGGGAAGTTCACCCCTCCACTTT
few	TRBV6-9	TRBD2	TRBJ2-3	CASSYFLAEWASTDTQYF	TGTGCCAGCAGTTACTTCCTAGCGGAGTGGGCTAGCACAGATACGCAGTATTTT